The sequence of this TCR beta chain was determined in a study of T cells in Graves' hyperthyroidism and ophthalmopathy. Regions amplified from RNA transcripts were the TCR beta CDR3 regions. The study used the HTBI primer set for a first-round RT-PCR of the TCR CDR3. TCRdb itself ran the multiplex PCR reads through MiXCR, one entry per CDR3 protein. The sample lists 650,000 to 700,000 distinct CDR3 sequences; approximately 15% were seen once. The germline gives CDR1 MGHRA, CDR2 YSYEKL. V was cut by 1 base and J by 6 bases, with 13 bases left in between. The CDR3 extends over 15 amino acids. The study enrolled patients aged 18 to 65 with newly diagnosed hyperthyroidism of under 2 months' duration. Only a few counts were recorded for this clonotype.

Source material: blood. The source of this sequence is a man between 50 and 59 years old with Graves' hyperthyroidism. This chain links TRBV4-1 with TRBJ2-1, with D unresolved. CDR3 bases: TGCGCCAGCAGCCAAGCGGAACTATCCAGCAATGAGCAGTTCTTC. Encoded protein: CASSQAELSSNEQFF.